This T cell receptor (beta chain) is drawn from a study of cytotoxic CD8 clonotypes in ibrutinib-treated CLL. Study information: Patients: 11 relapsed/refractory, some 15 treatment-naive, roughly 17 IGHV unmutated.

CDR1 and CDR2 from the germline V gene are SQVTM and ANQGSEA. This CDR3 is built from 14 residues. V lost 7 bases and J lost 2; bases outside the gene matches: 10. Data came from immunoSEQ multiplex PCR; TCRdb stores just in-frame clones and leaves some out. In the table there are fewer than 400,000 clones, over 60% of which are singletons. The sequencing here drew on PBMCs, taken after 36 months of ibrutinib treatment. This clonotype was obtained from a human donor with chronic lymphocytic leukemia. This sequence joins TRBV29-1 and TRBJ2-7; 8 bases line up with TRBD1. The CDR3 sequence is CSASTGGKPYEQYF. The CDR3 DNA follows: TGCAGCGCCAGCACAGGGGGGAAACCCTACGAGCAGTACTTC.